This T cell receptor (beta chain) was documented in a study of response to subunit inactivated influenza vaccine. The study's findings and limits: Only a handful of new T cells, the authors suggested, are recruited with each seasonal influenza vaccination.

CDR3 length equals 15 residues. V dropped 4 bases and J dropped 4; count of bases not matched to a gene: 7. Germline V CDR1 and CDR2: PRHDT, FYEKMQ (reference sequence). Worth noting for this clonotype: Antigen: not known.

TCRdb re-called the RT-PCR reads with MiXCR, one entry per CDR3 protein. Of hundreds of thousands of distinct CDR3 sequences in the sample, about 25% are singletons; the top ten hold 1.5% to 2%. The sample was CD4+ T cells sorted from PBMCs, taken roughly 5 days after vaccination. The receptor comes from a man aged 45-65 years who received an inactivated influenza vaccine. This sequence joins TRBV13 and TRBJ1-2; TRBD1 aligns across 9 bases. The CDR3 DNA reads TGTGCCAGCAGCTCAGGAAAACAGGGGGCCTATGGCTACACCTTC. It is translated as CASSSGKQGAYGYTF.